A single T cell receptor (beta chain) is shown here with its context. The treatment here: some 19 received Ad26.COV2.S at low or high dose, single or two shots; several received placebo; per-sample allocation not given. Each sample was drawn 63 days after the first injection (of vaccine or placebo). The entry originates in a study of Ad26.COV2.S vaccination and SARS-CoV-2 variants. Overall study: Intramuscular Ad26.COV2.S doses were given once or twice, 56 days apart.

TCRdb's copy holds only in-frame clones and misses some; the assay was immunoSEQ multiplex PCR. The sample lists roughly 700,000 clones, around 92% occurring once. This TCR was recovered from a person between 18 and 59 years old who received the Ad26.COV2.S COVID-19 vaccine or a placebo. The specimen comprised peripheral blood, sampled in a trial of Ad26.COV2.S vaccine versus placebo.

This CDR3 is CASSSTTVATQYF. CDR3 nucleotide sequence: TGCGCCAGCAGCTCAACGACGGTAGCTACGCAGTATTTT. The gene calls are TRBV5-1 and TRBJ2-3; D gene unclear. The germline CDR1 and CDR2 sequences are SGHRS and YFSETQ. The CDR3 has 13 amino acids. The ends were cut back, 3 bases at V and 8 bases at J, with 13 bases in the middle.